These 18 T cell receptor beta chains originate from one sample sequenced in a study of T cells expressing NK-cell markers. TCRdb re-called the 5' RACE reads, yielding one record per CDR3 amino acid sequence without DNA. Here the sample table reports 450,000 to 600,000 distinct CDR3 sequences. Material for sequencing was blood T cells: a sorted CD56 or NKG2C T cell subset, CD4+ or CD8+ T cells, or bulk PBMC T cells (not recorded which). These receptor sequences come from a man aged 18-30 years in good health.

The chain recombines TRBV29-1 with TRBJ2-1; the D gene TCRdb calls, TRBD2, cannot be checked with no DNA. The length of the CDR3 is 13 residues. Germline loops: CDR1 SQVTM, CDR2 ANQGSEA. The CDR3 spells CSAKAGGYNEQFF.

The rearrangement joins TRBV5-1 to TRBJ2-2; the TRBD2 assignment by TCRdb is unverifiable without DNA. Looked up from germline, CDR1 is SGHRS and CDR2 is YFSETQ. The CDR3 length is 17 residues. The CDR3 spells CASSQTGTSGYGGELFF.

The chain employs TRBV7-2 and TRBJ1-1; TCRdb calls TRBD1, which cannot be checked without DNA. Germline V gene sequence: CDR1 SGHTA, CDR2 FQGNSA. The length of the CDR3 is 15 residues. CDR3 region: CASSPINRGRTEAFF.

J is TRBJ2-1 and V is TRBV5-1. Germline-derived CDR1 and CDR2 are SGHRS and YFSETQ. The CDR3 sequence is 15 residues long. CDR3 sequence reads: CASSLVQGSGNEQFF.

The chain links TRBV12-3 or TRBV12-4 to TRBJ2-1; as DNA is missing, the TRBD2 call by TCRdb cannot be tested. The CDR3 is 15 amino acids. The CDR3 here is CASSPLFSDYNEQFF.

This chain joins TRBV6-1 and TRBJ1-1; TCRdb reports TRBD1, a call that lacks DNA to check it against. The CDR3 spans 14 residues. Germline CDR1 MNHNS, CDR2 SASEGT. CDR3 protein: CASRDRGPGTEAFF.

This chain joins TRBV9 and TRBJ2-5. The CDR3 is 15 amino acids. From germline, CDR1 is SGDLS and CDR2 YYNGEE. The CDR3 sequence: CASSVENYFQETQYF.

V gene TRBV28 combines with J gene TRBJ1-2; TCRdb returns TRBD1, unconfirmable since there is no DNA. CDR1 is MDHEN and CDR2 is SYDVKM in the germline V gene. The CDR3 spans 19 residues. The CDR3: CASSLWSLQGPNQNYGYTF.

The gene calls are TRBV5-6 and TRBJ2-1; TCRdb reports TRBD1, a call that lacks DNA to check it against. The CDR3 is made up of 18 amino acids. The germline CDR1 and CDR2 sequences are SGHDT and YYEEEE. This CDR3 is CASSLGASQGSSYNEQFF.

This chain joins TRBV27 and TRBJ1-2; without DNA, the TCRdb call of TRBD1 cannot be checked. This CDR3 region has 13 residues. From germline, CDR1 is MNHEY and CDR2 SMNVEV (reference sequence). The CDR3 is CASSQAGSGGYTF.

This chain links TRBV12-3 or TRBV12-4 with TRBJ2-2; TCRdb's D call, TRBD2, is unchecked because there is no DNA. CDR3 length: 16 amino acids. CDR3 residues: CASQTSGGKNTGELFF.

V is TRBV11-2 and J is TRBJ2-4; TCRdb's D call of TRBD1 is untestable without DNA. CDR3 length: 15 amino acids. Germline CDR1 reads SGHAT; CDR2 reads FQNNGV. CDR3 sequence: CASSFRDVAKNIQYF.

This chain connects TRBV9 to TRBJ1-1; TCRdb names TRBD1, which stays unverified in the absence of DNA. The germline gives CDR1 SGDLS, CDR2 YYNGEE. This CDR3 has 13 residues. CDR3 amino acids: CASSPRTVGEAFF.

The V gene is TRBV20-1, the J gene TRBJ2-3; no DNA is available, so the TRBD1 call from TCRdb remains unchecked. The germline V gene has CDR1 DFQATT and CDR2 SNEGSKA (reference sequence). The CDR3 runs 13 residues. The CDR3 reads CSASHLGADTQYF.

The V call is TRBV11-1, the J call TRBJ2-2; as DNA is missing, the TRBD1 call by TCRdb cannot be tested. Germline loops: CDR1 SGHAT, CDR2 FQDESV (reference sequence). The CDR3 has 16 residues. This CDR3 reads CASSSSRDRDTGELFF. Variable domain in full (rest from reference TRBV11-1 and TRBJ2-2): EAEVAQSPRYKITEKSQAVAFWCDPISGHATLYWYRQILGQGPELLVQFQDESVVDDSQLPKDRFSAERLKGVDSTLKIQPAELGDSAMYLCASSSSRDRDTGELFFGEGSRLTVL.

The V call is TRBV5-1, the J call TRBJ1-4; TCRdb returns TRBD1, unconfirmable since there is no DNA. The CDR3 consists of 14 residues. Germline values: CDR1 SGHRS, CDR2 YFSETQ. Here the CDR3 reads CASSRDSSYEKLFF.

The chain employs TRBV3-1 and TRBJ2-1. Germline CDR1 LGHDT, CDR2 YNNKEL (reference sequence). CDR3 length equals 12 residues. This chain's CDR3 is CASSPDGGQQFF.

This CDR3 reads CSVAQLRRETQYF. This sequence joins TRBV29-1 and TRBJ2-5. The CDR3 consists of 13 residues. Germline values: CDR1 SQVTM, CDR2 ANQGSEA.